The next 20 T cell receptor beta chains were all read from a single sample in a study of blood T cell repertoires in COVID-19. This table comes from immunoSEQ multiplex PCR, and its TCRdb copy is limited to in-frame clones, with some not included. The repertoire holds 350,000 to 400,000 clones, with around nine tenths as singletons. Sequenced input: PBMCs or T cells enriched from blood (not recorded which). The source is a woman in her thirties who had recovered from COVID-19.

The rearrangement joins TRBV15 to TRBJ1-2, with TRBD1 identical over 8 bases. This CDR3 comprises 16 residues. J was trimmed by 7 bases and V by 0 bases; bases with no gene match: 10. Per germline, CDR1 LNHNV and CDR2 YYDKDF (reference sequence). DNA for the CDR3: TGTGCCACCAGCAGAGATTCCGGGACAGGCACGGTTGGCTACACCTTC. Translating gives CATSRDSGTGTVGYTF.

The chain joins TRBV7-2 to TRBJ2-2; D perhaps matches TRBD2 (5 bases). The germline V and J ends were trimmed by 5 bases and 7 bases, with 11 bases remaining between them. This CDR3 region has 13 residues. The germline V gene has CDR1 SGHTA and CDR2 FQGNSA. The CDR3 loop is CASSNFGGGELFF. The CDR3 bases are TGTGCCAGCAGCAACTTTGGAGGCGGGGAGCTGTTTTTT.

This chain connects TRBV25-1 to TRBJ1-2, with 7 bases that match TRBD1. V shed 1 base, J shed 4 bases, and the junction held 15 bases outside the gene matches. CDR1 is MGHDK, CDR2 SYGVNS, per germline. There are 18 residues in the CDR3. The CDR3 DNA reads TGTGCCAGCAGTGAATTCGGCCGAAATCCATCAGGGGGCTATGGCTACACCTTC. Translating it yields CASSEFGRNPSGGYGYTF.

In nucleotides, the CDR3 is TGTGCCAGTATGGGGGCATCCTACGAGCAGTACTTC. Residues: CASMGASYEQYF. The chain carries TRBV19 and TRBJ2-7; D is possibly TRBD1 (6 bases). This CDR3 has 12 residues. V lost 7 bases and J lost 1, with 8 bases in between. Germline loops: CDR1 LNHDA, CDR2 SQIVND (reference sequence).

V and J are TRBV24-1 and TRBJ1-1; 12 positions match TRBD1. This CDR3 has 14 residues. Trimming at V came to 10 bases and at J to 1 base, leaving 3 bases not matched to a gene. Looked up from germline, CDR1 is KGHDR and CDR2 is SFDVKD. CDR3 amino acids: CATGTGGWNTEAFF. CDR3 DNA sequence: TGTGCCACTGGGACAGGGGGCTGGAACACTGAAGCTTTCTTT.

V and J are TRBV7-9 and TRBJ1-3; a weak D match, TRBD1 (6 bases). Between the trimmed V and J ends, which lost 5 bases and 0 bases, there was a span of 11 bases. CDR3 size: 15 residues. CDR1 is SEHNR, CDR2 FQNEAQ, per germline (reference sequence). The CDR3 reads CASSHTGISGNTIYF. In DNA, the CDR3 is TGTGCCAGCAGCCACACAGGGATCTCTGGAAACACCATATATTTT.

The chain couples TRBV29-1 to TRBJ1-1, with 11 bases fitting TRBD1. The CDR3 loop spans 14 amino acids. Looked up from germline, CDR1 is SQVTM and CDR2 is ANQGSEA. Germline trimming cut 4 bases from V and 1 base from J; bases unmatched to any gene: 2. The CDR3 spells CSVGTGGRNTEAFF. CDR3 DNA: TGCAGCGTTGGGACAGGGGGCAGGAACACTGAAGCTTTCTTT.

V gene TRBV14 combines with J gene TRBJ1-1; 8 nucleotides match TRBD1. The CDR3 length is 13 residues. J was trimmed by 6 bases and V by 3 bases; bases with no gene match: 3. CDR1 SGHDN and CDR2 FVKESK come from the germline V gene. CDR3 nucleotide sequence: TGTGCCAGCAGCCATTCAGGGGGCTCTGAAGCTTTCTTT. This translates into CASSHSGGSEAFF.

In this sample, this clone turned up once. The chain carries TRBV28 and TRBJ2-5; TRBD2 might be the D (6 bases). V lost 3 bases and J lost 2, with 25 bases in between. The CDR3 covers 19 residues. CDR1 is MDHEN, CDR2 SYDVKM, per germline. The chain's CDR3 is CASSFIGGSDSKPQETQYF. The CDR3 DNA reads TGTGCCAGCAGTTTTATAGGAGGGTCAGACAGTAAACCGCAAGAGACCCAGTACTTC.

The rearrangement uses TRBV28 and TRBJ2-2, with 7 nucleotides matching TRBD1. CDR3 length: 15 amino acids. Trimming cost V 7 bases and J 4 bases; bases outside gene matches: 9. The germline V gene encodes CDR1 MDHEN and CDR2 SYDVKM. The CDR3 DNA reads TGTGCCAGCACCGAGGGGACAGCGGTCACCGGGGAGCTGTTTTTT. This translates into CASTEGTAVTGELFF.

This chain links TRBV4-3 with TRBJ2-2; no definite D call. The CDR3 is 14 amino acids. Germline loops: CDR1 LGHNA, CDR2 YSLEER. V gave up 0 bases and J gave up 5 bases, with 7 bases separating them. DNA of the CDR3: TGCGCCAGCAGCCAAGATTGGCGGACCGGGGAGCTGTTTTTT. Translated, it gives CASSQDWRTGELFF.

The CDR3 sequence is CASSFPRGNRNYGYTF. The CDR3 coding sequence is TGTGCCAGCAGCTTTCCCCGGGGTAACAGAAACTATGGCTACACCTTC. The chain uses TRBV7-2 and TRBJ1-2; no reliable D call. Trimming shortened V by 3 bases and J by 2 bases, and 16 bases separated the two germline ends. The germline gives CDR1 SGHTA, CDR2 FQGNSA. The CDR3 totals 16 residues.

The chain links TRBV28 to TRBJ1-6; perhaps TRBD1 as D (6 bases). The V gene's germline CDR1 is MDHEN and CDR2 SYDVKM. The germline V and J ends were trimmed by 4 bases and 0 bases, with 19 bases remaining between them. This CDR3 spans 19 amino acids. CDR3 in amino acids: CASSSPTRGGSSYNSPLHF. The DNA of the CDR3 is TGTGCCAGCAGTTCCCCAACGAGGGGGGGGAGCTCCTATAATTCACCCCTCCACTTT.

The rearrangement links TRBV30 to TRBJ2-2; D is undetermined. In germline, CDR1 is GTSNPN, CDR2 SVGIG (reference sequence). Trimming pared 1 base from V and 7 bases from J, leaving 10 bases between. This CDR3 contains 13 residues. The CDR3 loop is CAWSASLSGELFF. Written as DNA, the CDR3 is TGTGCCTGGAGTGCCTCCCTCAGCGGGGAGCTGTTTTTT.

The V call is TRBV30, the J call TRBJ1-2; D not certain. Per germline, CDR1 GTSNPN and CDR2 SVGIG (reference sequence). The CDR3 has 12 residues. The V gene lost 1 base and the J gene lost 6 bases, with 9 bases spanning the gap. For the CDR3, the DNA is TGTGCCTGGAGTGAGAGGGAACATGGCTACACCTTC. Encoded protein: CAWSEREHGYTF.

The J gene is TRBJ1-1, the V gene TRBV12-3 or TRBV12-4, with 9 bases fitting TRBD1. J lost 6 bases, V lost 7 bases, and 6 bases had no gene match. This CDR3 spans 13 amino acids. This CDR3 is CASNGQGLAEAFF. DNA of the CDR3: TGTGCCAGCAACGGACAGGGGTTGGCTGAAGCTTTCTTT.

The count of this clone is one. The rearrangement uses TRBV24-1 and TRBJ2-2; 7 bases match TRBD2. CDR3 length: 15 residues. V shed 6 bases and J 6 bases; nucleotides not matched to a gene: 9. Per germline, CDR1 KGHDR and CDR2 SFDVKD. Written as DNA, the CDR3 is TGTGCCACCAGTCGGGCGTCCGGGAGGTCCGGGGAGCTGTTTTTT. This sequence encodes CATSRASGRSGELFF.

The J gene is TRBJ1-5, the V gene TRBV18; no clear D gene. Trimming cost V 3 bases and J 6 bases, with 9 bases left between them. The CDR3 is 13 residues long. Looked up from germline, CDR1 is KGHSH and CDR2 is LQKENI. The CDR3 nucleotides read TGTGCCAGCTCACCCACAGTCTCTCAGCCCCAGCATTTT. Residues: CASSPTVSQPQHF.

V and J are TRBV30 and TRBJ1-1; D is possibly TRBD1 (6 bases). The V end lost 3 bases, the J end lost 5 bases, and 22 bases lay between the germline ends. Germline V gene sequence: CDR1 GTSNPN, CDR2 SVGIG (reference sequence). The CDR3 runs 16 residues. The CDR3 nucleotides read TGTGCCTGGAGCGACAGGATTGGGCCCGGGGGGACTGAAGCTTTCTTT. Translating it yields CAWSDRIGPGGTEAFF.

CDR3 protein: CASSEDAGVWSEAFF. DNA of the CDR3: TGTGCCAGCAGCGAAGACGCAGGGGTTTGGTCTGAAGCTTTCTTT. This chain links TRBV7-2 with TRBJ1-1, with D perhaps matching TRBD1 (6 bases). Trimming took 5 bases from V and 6 from J, leaving 19 bases between them. CDR3 length equals 15 residues. Per germline, CDR1 SGHTA and CDR2 FQGNSA. The complete variable domain, with remaining parts taken from reference TRBV7-2 and TRBJ1-1, reads GAGVSQSPSNKVTEKGKDVELRCDPISGHTALYWYRQSLGQGLEFLIYFQGNSAPDKSGLPSDRFSAERTGGSVSTLTIQRTQQEDSAVYLCASSEDAGVWSEAFFGQGTRLTVV.